The rows below give T cell receptor beta chains drawn from one sample of a study of blood T cell repertoires in COVID-19. The table came from immunoSEQ multiplex PCR; TCRdb's copy has only in-frame clones and leaves some out. Seen here are 350,000 to 400,000 clones, 90% observed once, and the top ten hold 6.5%. The sample taken for sequencing was peripheral blood. The receptors stem from a young man with active or convalescent COVID-19. Both conserved end residues are part of each CDR3. A D gene is named only where the DNA matches it firmly.

v_gene	d_gene	j_gene	CDR3aa	CDR3nt
TRBV11-1	TRBD1	TRBJ2-2	CASSSDRTGELFF	TGTGCCAGCAGCTCGGACAGGACCGGGGAGCTGTTTTTT
TRBV18	TRBD1	TRBJ1-2	CASSPGTAYGYTF	TGTGCCAGCTCACCAGGGACAGCGTATGGCTACACCTTC
TRBV3-1/TRBV3-2	TRBD1	TRBJ1-2	CASSRFEEPGQASPNYGYTF	TGTGCCAGCAGCCGGTTCGAGGAACCGGGACAGGCCTCCCCTAACTATGGCTACACCTTC
TRBV19	TRBD1	TRBJ2-1	CASTRDSNNEQFF	TGTGCCAGTACCAGGGACAGTAACAATGAGCAGTTCTTC
TRBV9	TRBD2	TRBJ2-7	CASSVLGSGRTHEQYF	TGTGCCAGCAGCGTTCTTGGAAGCGGGAGGACCCACGAGCAGTACTTC
TRBV5-6	TRBD1	TRBJ1-2	CASSSGTGDPLAYGYTF	TGTGCCAGCAGCTCTGGGACAGGGGATCCTCTTGCTTATGGCTACACCTTC
TRBV2	-	TRBJ2-7	CASSGLEDYEQYF	TGTGCCAGCAGTGGACTAGAGGACTACGAGCAGTACTTC
TRBV6-6	TRBD1	TRBJ1-1	CASSPRRIGTGKNTEAFF	TGTGCCAGCAGTCCCCGCCGAATCGGGACAGGAAAGAACACTGAAGCTTTCTTT
TRBV9	-	TRBJ2-7	CASSQSGSLSYEQYF	TGTGCCAGCAGTCAGTCTGGGAGCCTCTCCTACGAGCAGTACTTC
TRBV25-1	TRBD1	TRBJ1-2	CASGNPGQGDGYTF	TGTGCCAGCGGAAACCCGGGACAGGGCGATGGCTACACCTTC
TRBV30	-	TRBJ2-5	CAWGSGIQTQYF	TGTGCCTGGGGCTCAGGGATACAGACCCAGTACTTC
TRBV7-8	-	TRBJ1-1	CASSLSVNTEAFF	TGTGCCAGCAGCTTATCGGTGAACACTGAAGCTTTCTTT
TRBV7-9	TRBD1	TRBJ2-7	CASSPGTDYEQYF	TGTGCCAGCAGCCCCGGGACAGACTACGAGCAGTACTTC